These 7 T cell receptor beta chains originate from one sample sequenced in a study of monozygotic twins with inflammatory bowel disease. TCRdb reprocessed the 5' RACE reads and reports one entry per CDR3 protein, with no DNA. The sample table sets out some 440,000 distinct CDR3 sequences. What was sequenced was blood. The origin of the receptors is a human donor with ulcerative colitis or Crohn's disease, or a healthy co-twin of an affected twin (not recorded which).

The V call is TRBV20-1, the J call TRBJ2-1; TCRdb's assignment of TRBD1 cannot be checked, as there is no DNA. Per the germline V gene, CDR1 is DFQATT and CDR2 is SNEGSKA (reference sequence). The CDR3 totals 14 residues. The CDR3 protein is CSARRGDPYNEQFF.

This chain uses TRBV3-1 with TRBJ2-5; absent DNA, TCRdb's TRBD2 call cannot be checked. The CDR3 is 17 residues long. Germline lookup yields CDR1 LGHDT and CDR2 YNNKEL (reference sequence). CDR3 region: CASSHLPSGRARETQYF.

The CDR3 spells CASSSSGGAKEQYF. The chain is built from TRBV7-3 and TRBJ2-7; there is no DNA to check the TCRdb D call of TRBD1. This CDR3 region has 14 residues. The germline gives CDR1 SGHTA, CDR2 FQGTGA.

This chain links TRBV29-1 with TRBJ2-5; TCRdb's D call, TRBD1, is unchecked because there is no DNA. CDR1 SQVTM and CDR2 ANQGSEA come from the germline V gene. The CDR3 is 12 residues long. The CDR3 sequence: CSTGQGGETQYF.

V is TRBV19 and J is TRBJ1-2; TCRdb indicates TRBD1, and absent DNA this call remains unverified. Germline V lookup: CDR1 LNHDA, CDR2 SQIVND (reference sequence). The CDR3 is 13 amino acids. The CDR3 sequence is CASQGQGVHGYTF.

The chain is built from TRBV4-1 and TRBJ1-2. Germline CDR1 MGHRA, CDR2 YSYEKL. There are 15 residues in the CDR3. The CDR3 protein is CASSQDPLTNYGYTF.

This sequence joins TRBV6-5 and TRBJ2-2. Germline CDR1 is MNHEY and CDR2 is SVGAGI. This CDR3 contains 15 residues. The CDR3: CASSYKTPNTGELFF.